These 18 T cell receptor beta chains share one sample of origin, sequenced in a study of blood T cells in healthy people across ages. Through a sample-barcoded 5' primer and a J-beta primer mix, a second PCR was run for roughly 6 to 12 cycles. TCRdb reprocessed the 5' RACE reads via MiXCR and lists one record per CDR3 protein. Of about 1,500,000 distinct CDR3 sequences in the sample, about 28% were seen once. The sample comprised blood. The source is a woman aged 30 to 39 in good health.

This clonotype has more than one count but fewer than ten. The CDR3 bases are TGTGCCAGCAGCGGGGTTTGGGGGGAGCAGTACTTC. It encodes CASSGVWGEQYF. The chain is built from TRBV7-9 and TRBJ2-5, with a tentative D call TRBD2 (6 bases). This CDR3 spans 12 amino acids. With 5 bases removed from V and 11 bases from J, the gap between germline ends came to 15 bases. The germline gives CDR1 SEHNR, CDR2 FQNEAQ (reference sequence). Looking up the rest from reference TRBV7-9 and TRBJ2-5 gives the full variable domain: DTGVSQNPRHKITKRGQNVTFRCDPISEHNRLYWYRQTLGQGPEFLTYFQNEAQLEKSRLLSDRFSAERPKGSFSTLEIQRTEQGDSAMYLCASSGVWGEQYFGPGTRLLVL.

V and J are TRBV3-1 and TRBJ2-1; D is unresolved. The CDR3 has 13 amino acids. The germline V gene has CDR1 LGHDT and CDR2 YNNKEL (reference sequence). Trimming took off 8 bases at V and 0 bases at J, with 8 bases between the two ends. CDR3 sequence (DNA): TGTGCCAGCGGAAAGAGCTCCTACAATGAGCAGTTCTTC. This sequence encodes CASGKSSYNEQFF.

This sequence joins TRBV12-3 or TRBV12-4 and TRBJ1-1; the D is unclear. V lost 3 bases and J lost 4, with 12 bases in between. The CDR3 extends over 14 amino acids. For the CDR3, the DNA is TGTGCCAGCAGTTTGATAGGGTCCTTCACTGAAGCTTTCTTT. It is translated as CASSLIGSFTEAFF.

This clonotype has a count of ten or more. The rearrangement uses TRBV20-1 and TRBJ2-7; the match to TRBD2 covers 15 bases. The junction had 7 bases not matched to a gene; V was cut back by 3 bases and J by 7 bases. The CDR3 is made up of 15 amino acids. Germline V gene lookup returns CDR1 DFQATT and CDR2 SNEGSKA (reference sequence). The CDR3 coding sequence is TGCAGTGCTAGGGAAAGGACTAGCGGGAGGGCTGAGCAGTACTTC. Translating gives CSARERTSGRAEQYF.

In this sample, this clonotype turned up a few times. The V gene is TRBV7-2, the J gene TRBJ1-1; D may be TRBD1 (5 bases). Trimming shortened V by 1 base and J by 1 base, and 16 bases separated the two germline ends. CDR1 and CDR2 (germline): SGHTA, FQGNSA. CDR3 length equals 17 residues. CDR3 bases: TGTGCCAGCAGCTTAGGCCTTCGGGGCGCGACGAACACTGAAGCTTTCTTT. Amino acids: CASSLGLRGATNTEAFF.

The chain carries TRBV27 and TRBJ1-3; no firm D call. V lost 0 bases, J lost 3 bases, and 6 bases lay in between. Per germline, CDR1 MNHEY and CDR2 SMNVEV (reference sequence). This CDR3 has 14 amino acids. The CDR3 reads CASSLSISGNTIYF. The CDR3 bases are TGTGCCAGCAGTTTATCGATAAGTGGAAACACCATATATTTT.

A remark on this clonotype: A single base separates this from a much larger clone, so it may be a read error. This chain joins TRBV7-9 and TRBJ2-3, with 8 bases lining up with TRBD2. Unmatched junction bases numbered 12, after V lost 11 bases and J lost 2 bases. Germline CDR1 is SEHNR and CDR2 is FQNEAQ (reference sequence). The CDR3 contains 15 residues. The CDR3 DNA reads TGTGCCGGCCGAGGGAGTAGCGGGGTCACAGATACGCAGTATTTT. This sequence encodes CAGRGSSGVTDTQYF.

The sample holds a few counts of this clonotype. This chain uses TRBV29-1 with TRBJ2-1; D tentatively fits TRBD1 or TRBD2 (6 bases each). The V end lost 4 bases, the J end lost 10 bases, and 11 bases lay between the germline ends. Germline assignment: CDR1 SQVTM and CDR2 ANQGSEA. The CDR3 totals 11 residues. In DNA form, the CDR3 reads TGCAGCGTTGCTCCGGGGGCCGAGCAGTTCTTC. This gives the protein CSVAPGAEQFF.

In its sample, this clonotype was seen a few times. The rearrangement joins TRBV12-5 to TRBJ2-1; 11 bases align to TRBD1. This CDR3 region has 14 residues. Losses at the gene ends were 6 bases for V and 4 bases for J; bases not matched to a gene: 2. Germline assignment: CDR1 LGHNT and CDR2 FRNRAP. The CDR3 DNA is TGTGCTAGTGGGGGGACAGGGGGGTACAATGAGCAGTTCTTC. This encodes CASGGTGGYNEQFF.

This chain links TRBV4-2 with TRBJ2-1; the D gene is possibly TRBD2 (6 bases). The germline V and J ends were trimmed by 5 bases and 0 bases, with 14 bases remaining between them. There are 16 residues in the CDR3. The V gene's germline CDR1 is LGHNA and CDR2 YNFKEQ. This CDR3 reads CASSARGESSYNEQFF. Here the CDR3 DNA reads TGTGCCAGCAGCGCCCGCGGGGAAAGCTCCTACAATGAGCAGTTCTTC.

The chain recombines TRBV20-1 with TRBJ2-7; D tentatively fits TRBD1 or TRBD2 (5 bases each). The CDR3 contains 13 residues. The V end was cut by 6 bases, the J end by 3 bases, with 15 bases between. The germline gives CDR1 DFQATT, CDR2 SNEGSKA (reference sequence). CDR3 in amino acids: CSATPGRHYEQYF. CDR3 coding DNA: TGCAGTGCGACTCCGGGACGGCACTACGAGCAGTACTTC.

This rearrangement joins TRBV5-1 to TRBJ2-1, with D perhaps given as TRBD1 or TRBD2 (7 bases each). Germline lookup yields CDR1 SGHRS and CDR2 YFSETQ. The length of the CDR3 is 16 residues. Trimming left V 3 bases short and J 7 bases short, with 20 bases between. The CDR3 is CASSSRPGGVKNEQFF. The DNA of the CDR3 is TGCGCCAGCAGCTCACGCCCAGGGGGGGTCAAGAATGAGCAGTTCTTC.

The CDR3 region has the DNA TGTGCCAGCAGTTTCTCGACAGGACAAAATCAGCCCCAGCATTTT. Translating it yields CASSFSTGQNQPQHF. The rearrangement joins TRBV27 to TRBJ1-5; D is perhaps TRBD1 (6 bases). Looked up from germline, CDR1 is MNHEY and CDR2 is SMNVEV (reference sequence). V gave up 3 bases and J gave up 4 bases, with 13 bases separating them. The CDR3 is 15 residues long.

A word on this clonotype: A much larger clonotype is one base distant, so this may be a read error. The rearrangement links TRBV20-1 to TRBJ2-1, with unresolved D. V was trimmed by 2 bases and J by 4 bases, leaving 6 bases between them. CDR3 length equals 12 residues. Germline V gene lookup returns CDR1 DFQATT and CDR2 SNEGSKA (reference sequence). The CDR3 loop is CSARLGYNEQFF. CDR3 DNA: TGCAGTGCTAGACTAGGGTACAATGAGCAGTTCTTC.

DNA for the CDR3: TGCAGTGCGCGGAGGCACCCGTCCGTCGCGGGGACCTCCTACGAGCAGTACTTC. Translating it yields CSARRHPSVAGTSYEQYF. This chain joins TRBV20-1 and TRBJ2-7; TRBD2 is a possible D gene (6 bases). Germline V gives CDR1 DFQATT, CDR2 SNEGSKA (reference sequence). The CDR3 has 18 amino acids. V was clipped by 6 bases and J by 0 bases, with 27 bases between them.

This clonotype has more than one count but fewer than ten. The J gene is TRBJ2-7, the V gene TRBV5-1; TRBD1 matches 7 bases. Germline CDR1 reads SGHRS; CDR2 reads YFSETQ. The CDR3 covers 15 residues. The V and J ends lost 3 bases and 3 bases, in that order; junction bases with no gene match: 9. The CDR3 DNA is TGCGCCAGCAGCTCCCCGGACAGGTCCCTCTACGAGCAGTACTTC. Its translation is CASSSPDRSLYEQYF. Full variable domain (rest looked up from reference TRBV5-1 and TRBJ2-7): KAGVTQTPRYLIKTRGQQVTLSCSPISGHRSVSWYQQTPGQGLQFLFEYFSETQRNKGNFPGRFSGRQFSNSRSEMNVSTLELGDSALYLCASSSPDRSLYEQYFGPGTRLTVT.

This clonotype turned up a few times. With a much larger clone just one base away, this may be a read error. Here the CDR3 reads CSVEARECETQYF. The CDR3 DNA sequence: TGCAGCGTTGAAGCCCGTGAGTGCGAGACCCAGTACTTC. This sequence joins TRBV29-1 and TRBJ2-5, with D unresolved. The CDR3 runs to 13 residues. Germline V CDR1 and CDR2: SQVTM, ANQGSEA. V lost 1 base to trimming and J lost 5 bases, with 11 bases between them.

The rearrangement links TRBV18 to TRBJ2-1, with 7 bases fitting TRBD2. After removal of 3 bases from V and 9 bases from J, the junction contained 2 bases not matched to a gene. The CDR3 is 12 residues long. Germline loops: CDR1 KGHSH, CDR2 LQKENI. For the CDR3, the DNA is TGTGCCAGCTCACCGACTAGCTCTGAGCAGTTCTTC. This sequence encodes CASSPTSSEQFF.